This T cell receptor (beta chain) is from a study of shared clonotypes between healthy human individuals. Naive CD8 cells, CD45RO-negative and positively selected for CCR7, excluded terminally differentiated effector memory CD45RA+ cells. Only in-frame clones appear in the TCRdb table, and some are missing; sequencing was by immunoSEQ multiplex PCR. This table has millions of clones, about 95% appearing once. There are 15 residues in the CDR3. V dropped 0 bases and J dropped 2 bases, with 8 bases sitting between them. Germline V gene data show CDR1 as LNHNV and CDR2 as YYDKDF (reference sequence). As for this clone: The same CDR3 can be traced to other DNA sequences in this sample.

The sequenced sample was naive CD8+ T cells sorted from blood. The source of this sequence is a man aged 18 to 30 in good health. This chain connects TRBV15 to TRBJ1-3, with no clear D. CDR3 residues: CATSRDLGTGNTIYF. CDR3 DNA: TGTGCCACCAGCAGAGATCTAGGAACTGGAAACACCATATATTTT.